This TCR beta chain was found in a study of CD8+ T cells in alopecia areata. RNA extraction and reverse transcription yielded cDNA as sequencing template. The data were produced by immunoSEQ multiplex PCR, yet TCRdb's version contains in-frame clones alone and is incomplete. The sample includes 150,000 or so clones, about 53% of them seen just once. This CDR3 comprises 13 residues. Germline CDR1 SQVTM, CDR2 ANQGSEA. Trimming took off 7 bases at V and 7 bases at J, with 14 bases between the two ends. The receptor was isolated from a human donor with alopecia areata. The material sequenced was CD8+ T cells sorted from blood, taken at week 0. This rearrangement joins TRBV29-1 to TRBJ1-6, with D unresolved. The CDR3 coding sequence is TGCAGCGCACGGACGGACTCAAATTCACCCCTCCACTTT. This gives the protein CSARTDSNSPLHF. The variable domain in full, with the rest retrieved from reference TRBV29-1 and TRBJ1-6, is SAVISQKPSRDICQRGTSLTIQCQVDSQVTMMFWYRQQPGQSLTLIATANQGSEATYESGFVIDKFPISRPNLTFSTLTVSNMSPEDSSIYLCSARTDSNSPLHFGNGTRLTVT.